The 30 T cell receptor beta chains listed next were all sequenced from one sample in a study of patients and donors after allogeneic stem cell transplantation. TCRdb re-derived calls from the RT-PCR reads in MiXCR, one entry per CDR3 protein. The sample holds about 400,000 distinct CDR3 sequences, around 15% seen once. The sequencing input was blood, either unsorted or a sorted T cell fraction (not recorded which). The receptor source for this set is a human donor who was either an allogeneic HSCT recipient or a stem cell or donor lymphocyte infusion donor (not recorded which). It is not recorded whose cells these are; they may come from a transplant donor.

This clonotype was seen a few times. V is TRBV3-1 and J is TRBJ2-7; 7 nucleotides align to TRBD2. CDR3 length: 16 amino acids. Germline V gene lookup returns CDR1 LGHDT and CDR2 YNNKEL (reference sequence). V lost 0 bases and J lost 2; bases outside the gene matches: 7. CDR3 region: CASSQDILAAAYEQYF. As DNA, the CDR3 is TGTGCCAGCAGCCAAGATATTCTAGCGGCGGCCTACGAGCAGTACTTC.

The genes are TRBV29-1 and TRBJ1-1, with 7 bases lining up with TRBD1. With V trimmed by 5 bases and J by 0 bases, 3 bases remained unmatched. Germline V gene data show CDR1 as SQVTM and CDR2 as ANQGSEA. The CDR3 is made up of 13 amino acids. CDR3 residues: CSVSGQMNTEAFF. DNA for the CDR3: TGCAGCGTTTCGGGACAGATGAACACTGAAGCTTTCTTT.

This rearrangement joins TRBV15 to TRBJ2-2; D call uncertain. The CDR3 is 16 residues long. V gave up 0 bases and J gave up 3 bases, with 11 bases separating them. The germline gives CDR1 LNHNV, CDR2 YYDKDF (reference sequence). This chain's CDR3 is CATSRDYIRDTGELFF. DNA of the CDR3: TGTGCCACCAGCAGAGATTATATAAGAGACACCGGGGAGCTGTTTTTT.

This clonotype was counted a few times. The rearrangement uses TRBV5-1 and TRBJ2-7; D call uncertain. The CDR3 is made up of 13 amino acids. Germline assignment: CDR1 SGHRS and CDR2 YFSETQ. V lost 3 bases, J lost 4 bases, and 11 bases lay in between. In DNA, the CDR3 is TGCGCCAGCAGCTCCAGCTTCATGTACGAGCAGTACTTC. Amino acids: CASSSSFMYEQYF.

This clonotype was observed a few times. This chain's CDR3 is CASSYGRGRGYTF. CDR3 bases: TGTGCCAGCAGTTACGGCAGGGGGCGAGGCTACACCTTC. V is TRBV6-6 and J is TRBJ1-2, with TRBD1 matching over 8 bases. The J segment lost 8 bases and the V segment lost 2 bases, leaving 4 bases of the junction unmatched. The CDR3 has 13 amino acids. The germline CDR1 and CDR2 sequences are MNHNY and SVGAGI (reference sequence).

The chain uses TRBV7-6 and TRBJ2-5; D is unclear. V gave up 2 bases and J gave up 5 bases, with 9 bases separating them. CDR3 size: 13 residues. The V gene's germline CDR1 is SGHVS and CDR2 FNYEAQ. This CDR3 reads CASSLLGQETQYF. In nucleotides, the CDR3 is TGTGCCAGCAGCTTATTGGGTCAGGAGACCCAGTACTTC.

A few counts support this clonotype. This chain connects TRBV6-1 to TRBJ1-1; no clear D. CDR1 MNHNS and CDR2 SASEGT come from the germline V gene. This CDR3 comprises 15 residues. V dropped 7 bases and J dropped 2 bases, with 17 bases sitting between them. This CDR3 is CASTSPGRINTEAFF. The CDR3 nucleotides are TGTGCCAGCACCTCTCCGGGCAGAATTAACACTGAAGCTTTCTTT.

This clonotype was counted between two and nine times. The gene calls are TRBV29-1 and TRBJ2-5; 8 bases are a match to TRBD2. This CDR3 is 15 amino acids long. After removal of 6 bases from V and 5 bases from J, the junction contained 14 bases not matched to a gene. Germline CDR1 reads SQVTM; CDR2 reads ANQGSEA. The CDR3 nucleotides are TGCAGCGTCTCTGGGACGCTCCGGGGGGGGGAGACCCAGTACTTC. Protein sequence: CSVSGTLRGGETQYF.

The rearrangement uses TRBV11-2 and TRBJ2-6; unclear D gene. Trimming removed 3 bases from V and 0 bases from J, with 3 bases in between. Looked up from germline, CDR1 is SGHAT and CDR2 is FQNNGV. This CDR3 comprises 14 residues. The CDR3 DNA sequence: TGTGCCAGCAGCTTTAACTCTGGGGCCAACGTCCTGACTTTC. Residues: CASSFNSGANVLTF.

The rearrangement uses TRBV7-9 and TRBJ1-3, with D uncertain. The CDR3 contains 15 residues. Trimming took off 7 bases at V and 5 bases at J, with 18 bases between the two ends. From germline, CDR1 is SEHNR and CDR2 FQNEAQ (reference sequence). The CDR3 nucleotides read TGTGCCAGCATCGGGCCCCGAATAGGCAGAAACACCATATATTTT. This gives the protein CASIGPRIGRNTIYF.

J is TRBJ2-7 and V is TRBV6-2 or TRBV6-3, with a tentative D call TRBD2 (5 bases). The CDR3 covers 18 residues. Germline CDR1 and CDR2: MNHEY and SVGEGT. Trimming cost V 7 bases and J 2 bases, with 27 bases left between them. The CDR3 DNA reads TGTGCCAGCACAACATCTGTAGTGAGGACTGAAGGACCCTACGAGCAGTACTTC. Protein product: CASTTSVVRTEGPYEQYF.

This clonotype has more than one count but fewer than ten. This chain links TRBV15 with TRBJ2-3; D is undetermined. Trimming left V 0 bases short and J 4 bases short, with 11 bases between. The germline CDR1 and CDR2 sequences are LNHNV and YYDKDF (reference sequence). This CDR3 is built from 15 residues. The CDR3 here is CATSRDDLVADTQYF. As DNA, the CDR3 is TGTGCCACCAGCAGAGACGACCTAGTGGCAGATACGCAGTATTTT. Based on the CDR3 plus reference TRBV15 and TRBJ2-3, the full variable domain is DAMVIQNPRYQVTQFGKPVTLSCSQTLNHNVMYWYQQKSSQAPKLLFHYYDKDFNNEADTPDNFQSRRPNTSFCFLDIRSPGLGDTAMYLCATSRDDLVADTQYFGPGTRLTVL.

The chain joins TRBV15 to TRBJ2-1; D possibly corresponds to TRBD1 (6 bases). The CDR3 is made up of 16 amino acids. Germline assignment: CDR1 LNHNV and CDR2 YYDKDF (reference sequence). Trimming stripped 5 bases from V and 0 bases from J, with 14 bases between. CDR3 amino acids: CATSSTTGSSYNEQFF. CDR3 DNA sequence: TGTGCCACCAGCTCGACCACAGGGAGCTCCTACAATGAGCAGTTCTTC.

This rearrangement joins TRBV20-1 to TRBJ1-5; D is possibly TRBD1 (5 bases). Germline loops: CDR1 DFQATT, CDR2 SNEGSKA (reference sequence). This CDR3 is 15 amino acids long. Trimming pared 5 bases from V and 2 bases from J, leaving 16 bases between. The CDR3 region has the DNA TGCAGTGCTTCCGGACACCTTAGTGGCAATCAGCCCCAGCATTTT. Protein product: CSASGHLSGNQPQHF.

V and J are TRBV20-1 and TRBJ2-1, with TRBD2 matching over 11 bases. V was pared by 5 bases and J by 3 bases, with 6 bases of the junction left unmatched. From germline, CDR1 is DFQATT and CDR2 SNEGSKA (reference sequence). This CDR3 is 15 amino acids long. The DNA for the CDR3 is TGCAGTGCTTCTTCCGGGACTAGCGGCTACAATGAGCAGTTCTTC. Translating gives CSASSGTSGYNEQFF.

This clonotype showed up many times. V and J are TRBV12-3 or TRBV12-4 and TRBJ1-2; D remains unclear. With 8 bases removed from V and 2 bases from J, the gap between germline ends came to 6 bases. The CDR3 loop spans 11 amino acids. The CDR3 DNA reads as TGTGCCAGCGGCCAGAACTATGGCTACACCTTC. Its protein product is CASGQNYGYTF.

In DNA form, the CDR3 reads TGTGCCTGGAGCGACGAGACTAGCGGTTTCACAGATACGCAGTATTTT. It encodes CAWSDETSGFTDTQYF. The chain joins TRBV30 to TRBJ2-3; 9 nucleotides match TRBD2. CDR1 and CDR2 (germline): GTSNPN, SVGIG (reference sequence). The CDR3 totals 16 residues. Trimming at V came to 3 bases and at J to 2 bases, leaving 9 bases not matched to a gene.

In its sample, this clonotype was seen a few times. This chain uses TRBV6-1 with TRBJ1-1; D possibly corresponds to TRBD1 (6 bases). This CDR3 has 16 amino acids. V shed 9 bases and J shed 3 bases, with 23 bases lying between them. Germline V lookup: CDR1 MNHNS, CDR2 SASEGT. The CDR3 nucleotides are TGTGCCAGTGGGCGGAACAGGGCCCCCCGGGACACTGAAGCTTTCTTT. This sequence encodes CASGRNRAPRDTEAFF.

This clonotype was picked up one time. The chain links TRBV4-2 to TRBJ1-1; D uncertain. This CDR3 contains 16 residues. V was clipped by 2 bases and J by 1 base, with 14 bases between them. The V gene's germline CDR1 is LGHNA and CDR2 YNFKEQ. The CDR3 sequence is CASSQHPEVGNTEAFF. CDR3 coding DNA: TGTGCCAGCAGCCAACATCCTGAGGTTGGGAACACTGAAGCTTTCTTT.

This clonotype was counted ten times or more. This chain uses TRBV12-3 or TRBV12-4 with TRBJ1-2, with D perhaps matching TRBD1 (5 bases). The CDR3 totals 15 residues. Deletions cut 6 bases from V and 6 bases from J, with 20 bases between. The CDR3 sequence is CASSLSGSNLDGYTF. DNA for the CDR3: TGTGCCAGCAGCCTTTCAGGGAGCAACCTTGATGGCTACACCTTC.

The gene calls are TRBV11-3 and TRBJ2-7; the match to TRBD1 covers 8 bases. Trimming took 5 bases from V and 0 from J; bases not matched to a gene: 12. CDR1 and CDR2 from the germline V gene are SGHNT and YENEEA. The CDR3 contains 17 residues. CDR3 bases: TGTGCCAGCAGCCCAGGACAGGGAAGGGGGAGCTCCTACGAGCAGTACTTC. Amino acids: CASSPGQGRGSSYEQYF.

The rearrangement uses TRBV6-1 and TRBJ2-5; maybe TRBD2 (6 bases). From germline, CDR1 is MNHNS and CDR2 SASEGT. V was cut by 2 bases and J by 1 base, with 14 bases left in between. The CDR3 loop spans 16 amino acids. The CDR3 DNA is TGTGCCAGCAGTGAAAGGAGGGCTGGGTTCCAAGAGACCCAGTACTTC. Translating gives CASSERRAGFQETQYF.

This chain links TRBV7-3 with TRBJ2-1; TRBD2 is a possible D gene (5 bases). Germline-derived CDR1 and CDR2 are SGHTA and FQGTGA. V lost 5 bases to trimming and J lost 5 bases, with 25 bases between them. The CDR3 spans 18 residues. The CDR3 region has the DNA TGTGCCAGCAGCCCTGGAAGGGAGAGGTTTGTATCAAACAATGAGCAGTTCTTC. Translation gives CASSPGRERFVSNNEQFF.

This clonotype was counted only a few times. The V gene is TRBV18, the J gene TRBJ2-7, with 13 nucleotides matching TRBD2. The trim removed 3 bases at V and 5 bases at J, leaving 4 bases unmatched. CDR3 length equals 15 residues. CDR1 is KGHSH, CDR2 LQKENI, per germline. Here the CDR3 DNA reads TGTGCCAGCTCACCTAGGACTAGCGGGAGTAACGAGCAGTACTTC. Encoded protein: CASSPRTSGSNEQYF. The whole variable domain, remainder taken from reference TRBV18 and TRBJ2-7, is NAGVMQNPRHLVRRRGQEARLRCSPMKGHSHVYWYRQLPEEGLKFMVYLQKENIIDESGMPKERFSAEFPKEGPSILRIQQVVRGDSAAYFCASSPRTSGSNEQYFGPGTRLTVT.

This clonotype has ten or more counts. The chain couples TRBV5-1 to TRBJ2-7, with 7 bases identical to TRBD2. Per the germline V gene, CDR1 is SGHRS and CDR2 is YFSETQ. V lost 5 bases, J lost 1 base, and 6 bases stayed unmatched. The CDR3 is made up of 14 amino acids. CDR3: CASSWSSGSYEQYF. The CDR3 DNA reads as TGCGCCAGCAGTTGGTCTAGCGGTTCCTACGAGCAGTACTTC.

This CDR3 reads CASSLDRVQRDTQYF. The CDR3 DNA reads as TGTGCCAGCAGCTTAGATCGTGTCCAACGGGATACGCAGTATTTT. The chain has TRBV7-9 and TRBJ2-3; D is unresolved. The germline V gene has CDR1 SEHNR and CDR2 FQNEAQ (reference sequence). The CDR3 loop spans 15 amino acids. The V gene lost 1 base and the J gene lost 6 bases, with 14 bases spanning the gap.

This clonotype has more than one count but fewer than ten. V gene TRBV7-6 combines with J gene TRBJ2-6; D is unclear. Trimming stripped 8 bases from V and 4 bases from J, with 18 bases between. Germline CDR1 is SGHVS and CDR2 is FNYEAQ. The length of the CDR3 is 16 residues. The CDR3 region is CASGPRISSGANVLTF. CDR3 sequence (DNA): TGTGCCAGCGGCCCTAGGATCTCCTCAGGGGCCAACGTCCTGACTTTC.

This clonotype was seen a few times. The V call is TRBV5-6, the J call TRBJ2-7, with TRBD2 identical over 13 bases. This CDR3 spans 15 amino acids. The germline gives CDR1 SGHDT, CDR2 YYEEEE. V dropped 6 bases and J dropped 8; count of bases not matched to a gene: 11. In DNA, the CDR3 is TGTGCCAGCACCGGGTTAAGGACTAGCGGGAGCCAGCAGTACTTC. The encoded protein is CASTGLRTSGSQQYF.

The sample holds a few counts of this clonotype. This chain links TRBV12-3 or TRBV12-4 with TRBJ2-5, with D perhaps TRBD2 (7 bases). Trimming left V 5 bases short and J 6 bases short, with 16 bases between. This CDR3 has 14 residues. CDR3 residues: CASSLGGDGKTQYF. CDR3 sequence (DNA): TGTGCCAGCAGTCTAGGGGGGGACGGGAAGACCCAGTACTTC.

In its sample, this clonotype was seen a few times. V is TRBV20-1 and J is TRBJ2-7; 10 bases map to TRBD2. CDR3 length: 15 residues. Germline loops: CDR1 DFQATT, CDR2 SNEGSKA (reference sequence). The ends lost 2 bases at V and 7 bases at J; junction bases unmatched: 11. This CDR3 reads CSARLAGARGLEQYF. Here the CDR3 DNA reads TGCAGTGCTAGACTAGCGGGGGCCCGAGGATTAGAGCAGTACTTC.